Described below is a single TCR beta chain sequence and its context. Its antigen is as yet unknown. The data were produced by immunoSEQ multiplex PCR, yet TCRdb's version contains in-frame clones alone and is incomplete. The repertoire holds roughly 100,000 clones, under 90% seen once, with 2.5% to 3.5% in the top ten. Fresh-frozen tumor tissue and more than two years of survival data were available for all. The data were obtained in a study of glioma-infiltrating T cells after dendritic cell vaccination. Study outcomes and limitations: Survival was not directly related to TCR clonality in these patients. Estimated pretreatment TIL content predicted outcome after dendritic cell vaccination.

The specimen was blood, collected before dendritic cell vaccination. This receptor was taken from a human donor with glioblastoma.

CDR3 protein: CASSPTGKMGGYTF. The CDR3 DNA follows: TGTGCCAGCAGCCCTACAGGGAAGATGGGTGGCTACACCTTC. The V gene is TRBV11-2, the J gene TRBJ1-2, with D perhaps matching TRBD1 (6 bases). Germline assignment: CDR1 SGHAT and CDR2 FQNNGV. Trimming stripped 5 bases from V and 7 bases from J, with 17 bases between. This CDR3 spans 14 amino acids.